The rows below give T cell receptor beta chains drawn from one sample of a study of Tregs in tolerant kidney transplant recipients. Using immunoSEQ multiplex PCR, the repertoire was profiled, and TCRdb retains in-frame clones only, with some absent. The sample yields some 100,000 clones, 92% seen once. The sample was CD4+ T cells from blood. The receptors here all came from a human donor in good health. The conserved cysteine and the conserved F or W are not part of the CDR3 here. Size is stated for part of the rows, as once, few or many counts, or as a class when the clone is expanded.

j_call clone_size v_call cdr3_aa
TRBJ1-5 - TRBV7-6 ASSTQTGAGQPQH
TRBJ2-7 - TRBV13 ASSSVPGQGCN
TRBJ2-6 - TRBV9 ASSVMSGANVLT
TRBJ2-3 - TRBV21-1 ASSKNTSTDTQY
TRBJ1-3 once TRBV9 ASSGQLSGNTIY
TRBJ2-5 - TRBV5-1 ASGRTSGDPAQY
TRBJ2-2 - TRBV7-9 ASSKNYRGTGELF
TRBJ2-2 - TRBV7-7 ASSLEASGTGELF
TRBJ1-2 - TRBV5-5 ASRYIGVSSYGYT
TRBJ1-4 - TRBV10-3 AISESDRNEKLF
TRBJ2-1 - TRBV19 ASSILGSHQF